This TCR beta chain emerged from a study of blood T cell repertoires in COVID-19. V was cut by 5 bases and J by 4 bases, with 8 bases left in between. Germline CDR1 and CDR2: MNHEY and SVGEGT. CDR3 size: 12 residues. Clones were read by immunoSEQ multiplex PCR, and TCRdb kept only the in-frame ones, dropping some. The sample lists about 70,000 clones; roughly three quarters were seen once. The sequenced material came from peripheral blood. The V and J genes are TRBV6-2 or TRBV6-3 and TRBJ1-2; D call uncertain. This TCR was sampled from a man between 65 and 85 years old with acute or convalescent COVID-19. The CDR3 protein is CASSLLGYGYTF. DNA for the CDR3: TGTGCCAGCAGTCTCCTCGGCTATGGCTACACCTTC.